This T cell receptor (beta chain) was found in a study of technical replicates of blood from a few donors. Generated by immunoSEQ multiplex PCR, the TCRdb table keeps only in-frame clones and is missing some. The repertoire consists of more than 70,000 clones, with roughly 93% occurring once and the leading ten covering less than 0.3%. Germline lookup yields CDR1 SGHRS and CDR2 YFSETQ. Trimming pared 0 bases from V and 1 base from J, leaving 10 bases between. This CDR3 has 15 amino acids. The V call is TRBV5-1, the J call TRBJ1-1; possibly TRBD1 for D (6 bases). Sequenced: T cells isolated from PBMCs. This TCR derives from a human donor in good health. In DNA form, the CDR3 reads TGCGCCAGCAGCTTGGCAGGGGAAACGAACACTGAAGCTTTCTTT. This translates into CASSLAGETNTEAFF.